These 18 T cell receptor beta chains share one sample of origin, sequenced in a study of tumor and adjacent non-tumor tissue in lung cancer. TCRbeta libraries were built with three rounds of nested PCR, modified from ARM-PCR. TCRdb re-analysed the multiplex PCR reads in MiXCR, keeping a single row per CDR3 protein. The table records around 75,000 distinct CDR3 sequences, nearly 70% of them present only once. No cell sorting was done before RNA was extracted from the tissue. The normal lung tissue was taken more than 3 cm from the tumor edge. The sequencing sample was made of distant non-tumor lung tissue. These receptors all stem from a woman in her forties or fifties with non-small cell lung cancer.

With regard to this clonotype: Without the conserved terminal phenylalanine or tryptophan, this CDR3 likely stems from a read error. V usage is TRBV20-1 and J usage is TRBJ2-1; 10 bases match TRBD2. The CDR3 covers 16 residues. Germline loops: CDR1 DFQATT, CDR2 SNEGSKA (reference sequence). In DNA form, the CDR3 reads TGCAGTGCTAGAGCTCTAGCGGGAGTTTCTAAAAATGAACAGTTCTTG. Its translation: CSARALAGVSKNEQFL.

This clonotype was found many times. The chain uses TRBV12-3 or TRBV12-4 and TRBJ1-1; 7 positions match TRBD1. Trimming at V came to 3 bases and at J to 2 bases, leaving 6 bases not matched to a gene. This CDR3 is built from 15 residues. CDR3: CASSFMTGPNTEAFF. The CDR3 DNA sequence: TGTGCCAGCAGTTTTATGACAGGGCCAAACACTGAAGCTTTCTTT.

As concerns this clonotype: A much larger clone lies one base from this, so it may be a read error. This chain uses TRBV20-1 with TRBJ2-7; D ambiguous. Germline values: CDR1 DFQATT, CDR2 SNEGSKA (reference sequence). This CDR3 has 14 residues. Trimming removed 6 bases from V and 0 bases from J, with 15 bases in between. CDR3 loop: CSATLQDGSYEQYF. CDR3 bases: TGCAGTGCAACCTTGCAGGACGGCTCCTACGAGCAGTACTTC.

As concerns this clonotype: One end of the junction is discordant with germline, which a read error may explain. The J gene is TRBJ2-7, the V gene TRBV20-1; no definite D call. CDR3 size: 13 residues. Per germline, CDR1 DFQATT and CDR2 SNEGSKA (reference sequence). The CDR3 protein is CTANPSFEDEQYF. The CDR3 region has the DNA TGCACTGCTAACCCGAGTTTCGAGGACGAGCAGTACTTC.

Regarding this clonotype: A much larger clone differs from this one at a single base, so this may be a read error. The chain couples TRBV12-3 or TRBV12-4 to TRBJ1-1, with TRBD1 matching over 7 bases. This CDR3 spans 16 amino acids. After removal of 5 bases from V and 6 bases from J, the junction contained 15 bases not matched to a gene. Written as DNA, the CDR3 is TGTGCCAGCAGTACCGGAGAGACAGGGACTAACGCTGAAGCTTTCTTT. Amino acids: CASSTGETGTNAEAFF.

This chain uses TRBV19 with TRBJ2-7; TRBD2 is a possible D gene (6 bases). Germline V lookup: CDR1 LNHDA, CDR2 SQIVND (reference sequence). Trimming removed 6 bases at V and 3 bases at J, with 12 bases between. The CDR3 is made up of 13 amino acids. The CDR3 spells CASSAGTHYEQYF. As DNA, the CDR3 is TGTGCCAGTAGCGCCGGGACTCACTACGAGCAGTACTTC.

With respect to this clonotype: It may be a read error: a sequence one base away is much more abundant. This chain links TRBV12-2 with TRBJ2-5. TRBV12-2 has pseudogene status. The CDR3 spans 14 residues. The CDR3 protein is CASRLVSLRETQYF. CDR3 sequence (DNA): TGTGCAAGTCGCTTAGTCAGCCTCCGAGAGACCCAGTACTTC.

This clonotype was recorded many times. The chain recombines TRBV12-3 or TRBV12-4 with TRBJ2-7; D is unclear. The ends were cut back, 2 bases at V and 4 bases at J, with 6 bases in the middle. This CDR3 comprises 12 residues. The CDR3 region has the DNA TGTGCCAGCAGTTTAAGTGGGTACGAGCAGTACTTC. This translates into CASSLSGYEQYF.

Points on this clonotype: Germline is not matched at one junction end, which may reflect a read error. The chain's CDR3 is CSARDRNGRTSYNEQFF. CDR3 nucleotide sequence: TGCAGTGCTAGAGATCGAAACGGGAGGACTTCCTACAATGAGCAGTTCTTT. The chain joins TRBV20-1 to TRBJ2-1; 7 nucleotides agree with TRBD2. Germline loops: CDR1 DFQATT, CDR2 SNEGSKA (reference sequence). CDR3 length equals 17 residues.

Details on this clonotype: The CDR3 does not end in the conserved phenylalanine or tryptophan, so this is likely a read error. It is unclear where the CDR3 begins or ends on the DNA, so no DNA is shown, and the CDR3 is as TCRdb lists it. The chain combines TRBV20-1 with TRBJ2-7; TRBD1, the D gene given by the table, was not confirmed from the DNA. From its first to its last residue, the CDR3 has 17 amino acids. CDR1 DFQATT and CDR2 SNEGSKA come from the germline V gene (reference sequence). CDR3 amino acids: CSAAPEDRGPHSYEKYI.

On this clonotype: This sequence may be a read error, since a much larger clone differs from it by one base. The CDR3 region is CASRPPGSYGQYF. In nucleotides, the CDR3 is TGTGCCAGCAGACCACCCGGGTCCTACGGGCAGTACTTC. This rearrangement joins TRBV6-2 or TRBV6-3 to TRBJ2-7; D is unresolved. Germline CDR1 reads MNHEY; CDR2 reads SVGEGT. This CDR3 has 13 amino acids.

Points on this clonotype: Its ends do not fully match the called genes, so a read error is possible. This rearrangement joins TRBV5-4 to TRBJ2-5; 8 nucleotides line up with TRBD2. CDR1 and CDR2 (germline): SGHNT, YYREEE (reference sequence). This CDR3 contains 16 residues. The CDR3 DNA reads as TGTGCCAGCAGCTTGTACACGGGAGGGTCACTCGAGACCCAGTCCTTC. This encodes CASSLYTGGSLETQSF.

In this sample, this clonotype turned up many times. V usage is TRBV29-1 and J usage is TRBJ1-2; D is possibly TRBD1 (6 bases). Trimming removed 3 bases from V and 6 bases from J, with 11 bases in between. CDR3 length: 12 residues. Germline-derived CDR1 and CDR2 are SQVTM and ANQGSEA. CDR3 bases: TGCAGCGTTGAGCCCCAGGGGAATGGCTACACCTTC. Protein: CSVEPQGNGYTF.

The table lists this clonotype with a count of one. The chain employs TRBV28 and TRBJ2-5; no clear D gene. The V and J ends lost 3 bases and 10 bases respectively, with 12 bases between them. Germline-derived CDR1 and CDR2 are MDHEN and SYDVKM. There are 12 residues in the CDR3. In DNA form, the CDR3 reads TGTGCCAGCAGTTTGGGGTTTAAGGGCCAGTACTTC. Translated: CASSLGFKGQYF.

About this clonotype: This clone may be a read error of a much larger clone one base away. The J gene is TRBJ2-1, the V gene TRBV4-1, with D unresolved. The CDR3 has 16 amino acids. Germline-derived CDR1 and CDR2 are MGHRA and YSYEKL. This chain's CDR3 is CDSSQDGRARYNEQFF. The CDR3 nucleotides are TGCGACAGCAGCCAAGATGGTCGAGCACGGTACAATGAGCAGTTCTTC.

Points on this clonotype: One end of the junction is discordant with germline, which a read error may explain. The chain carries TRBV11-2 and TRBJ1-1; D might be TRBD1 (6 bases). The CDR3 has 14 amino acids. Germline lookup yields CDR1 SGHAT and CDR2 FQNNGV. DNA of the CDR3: TGTGCCAGCAGCCAGGACAGACTGAACACTGAAGTTTTCTTT. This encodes CASSQDRLNTEVFF.

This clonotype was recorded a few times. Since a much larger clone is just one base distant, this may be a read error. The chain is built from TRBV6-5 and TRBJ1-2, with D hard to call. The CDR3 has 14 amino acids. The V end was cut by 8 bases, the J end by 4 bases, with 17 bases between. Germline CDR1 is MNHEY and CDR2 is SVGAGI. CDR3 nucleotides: TGTGCCAGCGGTTTGGACCGTAAATCCTATGGCTACACCTTC. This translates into CASGLDRKSYGYTF.

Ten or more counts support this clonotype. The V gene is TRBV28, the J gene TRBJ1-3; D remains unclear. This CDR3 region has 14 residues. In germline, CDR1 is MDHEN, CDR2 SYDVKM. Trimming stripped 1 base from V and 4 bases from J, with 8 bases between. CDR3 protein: CASSLSTAGNTIYF. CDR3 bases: TGTGCCAGCAGTTTATCCACAGCCGGAAACACCATATATTTT.